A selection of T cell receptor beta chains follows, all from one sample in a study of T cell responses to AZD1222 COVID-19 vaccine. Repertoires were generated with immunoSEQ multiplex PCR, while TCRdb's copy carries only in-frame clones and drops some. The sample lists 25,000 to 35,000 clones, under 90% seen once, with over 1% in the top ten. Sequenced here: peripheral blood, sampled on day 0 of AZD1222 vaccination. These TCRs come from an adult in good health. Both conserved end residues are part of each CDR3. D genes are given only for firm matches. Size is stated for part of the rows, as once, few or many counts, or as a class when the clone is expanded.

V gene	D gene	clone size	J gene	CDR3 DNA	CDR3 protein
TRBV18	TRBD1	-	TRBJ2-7	TGTGCCAGCTCACCCGGGACAGGGCCCTACGAGCAGTACTTC	CASSPGTGPYEQYF
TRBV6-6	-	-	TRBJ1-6	TGTGCCAGCAGTCACGATTCACCCCTCCACTTT	CASSHDSPLHF
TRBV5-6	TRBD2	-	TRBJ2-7	TGTGCCAGCAGCTTGGGTAGCGGGAGATACGAGCAGTACTTC	CASSLGSGRYEQYF
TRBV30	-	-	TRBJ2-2	TGTGCCTGGAGTGAAGGGGCTATGGGCACCGGGGAGCTGTTTTTT	CAWSEGAMGTGELFF
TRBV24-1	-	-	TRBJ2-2	TGTGCCACCAGTGATTTGAAGGGGAACGGGGAGCTGTTTTTT	CATSDLKGNGELFF
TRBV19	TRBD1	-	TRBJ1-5	TGTGCCAGTAGCAACACAGGGGACGGTCAGCCCCAGCATTTT	CASSNTGDGQPQHF
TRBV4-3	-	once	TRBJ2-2	TGCGCCAGCAGCAAAGACTATCAACCCGGGGAGCTGTTTTTT	CASSKDYQPGELFF
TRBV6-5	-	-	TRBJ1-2	TGTGCCAGCCGGGACCGAGCTAACTATGGCTACACCTTC	CASRDRANYGYTF
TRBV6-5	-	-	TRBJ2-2	TGTGCCAGCAGTTACAGAGACGCCGGGGAGCTGTTTTTT	CASSYRDAGELFF
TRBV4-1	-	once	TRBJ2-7	TGCGCCAGCAGCCAGGACCGGGACCCCTACGAGCAGTACTTC	CASSQDRDPYEQYF
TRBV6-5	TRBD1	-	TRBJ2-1	TGTGCCAGCAGACTGGACAGGGGAGGTCGGGATGAGCAGTTCTTC	CASRLDRGGRDEQFF
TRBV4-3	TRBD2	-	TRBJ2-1	TGCGCCAGCAGCCAGGGCCGGGGGACTAGCTGGGGCAATGAGCAGTTCTTC	CASSQGRGTSWGNEQFF
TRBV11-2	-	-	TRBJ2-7	TGTGCCAGCAGCTCCTCCGGCTACGAGCAGTACTTC	CASSSSGYEQYF
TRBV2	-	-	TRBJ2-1	TGTGCCAGCAGTGAACCCGAGGCAGGAGGCGGCGGGACGTGGAGCAATGAGCAGTTCTTC	CASSEPEAGGGGTWSNEQFF
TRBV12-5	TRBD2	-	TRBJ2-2	TGTGCTAGTGGTCTGGGACTAAACACCGGGGAGCTGTTTTTT	CASGLGLNTGELFF
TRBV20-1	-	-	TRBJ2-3	TGCAGTGCTAGGAGTCCGGGCACGCAGTATTTT	CSARSPGTQYF
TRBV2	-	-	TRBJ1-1	TGTGCCAGCAGTGGAGACCAGAACACTGAAGCTTTCTTT	CASSGDQNTEAFF
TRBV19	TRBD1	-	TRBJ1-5	TGTGCCAGTAGTATGGGCTTGACAGGGATCAGCAATCAGCCCCAGCATTTT	CASSMGLTGISNQPQHF
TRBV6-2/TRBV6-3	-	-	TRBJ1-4	TGTGCCAGCAGTTACAACAGGCGAGGATCAACTACTAATGAAAAACTGTTTTTT	CASSYNRRGSTTNEKLFF
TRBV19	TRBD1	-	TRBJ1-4	TGTGCCAGTAGTCAAACAGGGGGGAATGAAAAACTGTTTTTT	CASSQTGGNEKLFF
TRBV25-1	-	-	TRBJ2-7	TGTGCCAGCTTCTCCGGCTACGAGCAGTACTTC	CASFSGYEQYF
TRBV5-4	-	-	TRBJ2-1	TGTGCCAGCAGTTTTGCCGGGACCACCTACAATGAGCAGTTCTTC	CASSFAGTTYNEQFF
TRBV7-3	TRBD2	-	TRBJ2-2	TGTGCCAGCAGCACGAGGACTAGCGGGAACACCGGGGAGCTGTTTTTT	CASSTRTSGNTGELFF
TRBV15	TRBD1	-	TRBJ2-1	TGTGCCACCAGCCAGCTTGGGACAGTATACAATGAGCAGTTCTTC	CATSQLGTVYNEQFF
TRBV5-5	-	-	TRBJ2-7	TGTGCCAGCAGCTTGGATGGGGGGTCTTACGAGCAGTACTTC	CASSLDGGSYEQYF
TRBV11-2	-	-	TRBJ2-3	TGTGCCAGCAGCTCCTACTCAGGGGGGAGTTACGGATATACGCAGTATTTT	CASSSYSGGSYGYTQYF
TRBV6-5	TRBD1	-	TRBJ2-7	TGTGCCAGCAGTCTTGGACAGGGAGTCTACGAGCAGTACTTC	CASSLGQGVYEQYF
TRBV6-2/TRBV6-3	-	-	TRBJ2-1	TGTGCCAGCAGCCTCGTTGGCGGCGGGCCGAGCTTCAATGAGCAGTTCTTC	CASSLVGGGPSFNEQFF
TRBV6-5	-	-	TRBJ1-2	TGTGCCAGCGGTAGGACAGCCAACCTCTATGGCTACACCTTC	CASGRTANLYGYTF
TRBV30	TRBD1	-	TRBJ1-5	TGTGCCTGGAGTGAAGACAGGGATCAGCCCCAGCATTTT	CAWSEDRDQPQHF
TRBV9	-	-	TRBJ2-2	TGTGCCAGCAGCCCGAGACTAGTTCCGAACACCGGGGAGCTGTTTTTT	CASSPRLVPNTGELFF
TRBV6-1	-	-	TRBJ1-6	TGTGCCAGCAGTGAAGCCATAGGGCGGTTGCACTTT	CASSEAIGRLHF